This T cell receptor beta chain was sequenced in a study of blood T cell repertoires in COVID-19. Across the whole study: Samples of COVID-19 (acute and convalescent) were obtained from the United States, Italy and Spain. Sources were T cells, B-cell-depleted T cells, or PBMCs; the material itself was cDNA or gDNA.

Original data processing: Estimates of nucleated cell counts were drawn from the amplification of reference gene primers. Using immunoSEQ multiplex PCR, the repertoire was profiled, and TCRdb retains in-frame clones only, with some absent. V, J and clone size reflect that table, while D and trimming were determined from the DNA. The sample carries 200,000 to 250,000 clones, approximately 80% recorded once. This clone showed up many times. Germline CDR1 SNHLY, CDR2 FYNNEI. The junction had 5 bases not matched to a gene; V was cut back by 4 bases and J by 5 bases. The CDR3 contains 16 residues. The sequenced sample was peripheral blood. This sequence originates from a human donor in a cohort sampled during active COVID-19. The chain links TRBV2 to TRBJ2-2; 12 nucleotides align to TRBD2. The CDR3 DNA reads as TGTGCCAGCAGTGTAGGAGGACTAGCGGGGACCGGGGAGCTGTTTTTT. This encodes CASSVGGLAGTGELFF.